This T cell receptor beta chain was profiled in a study of cytomegalovirus exposure and HLA in healthy donors. Study-level results: Specific recognition of CMV antigens was confirmed in vitro for a few chains (all CMV-associated).

CDR1 and CDR2 from the germline V gene are SGHTS and YDEGEE. The CDR3 has 13 residues. Trimming removed 4 bases from V and 6 bases from J, with 10 bases in between. With 60 Vbeta and 13 Jbeta primers, the PCR was carried out. TCRdb's copy holds only in-frame clones and misses some; the assay was immunoSEQ multiplex PCR. The sample yields more than 110,000 clones, roughly three quarters seen once. Remarks on this clone: Its antigen is still unknown.

This rearrangement joins TRBV5-8 to TRBJ2-2; possible D gene TRBD1, 6 bases. The sequence was obtained from a man aged 18-30 years in good health and CMV-seronegative. Sequencing used PBMCs. CDR3 amino acids: CASSAGQSGELFF. The CDR3 DNA reads as TGTGCCAGCAGCGCCGGACAGTCCGGGGAGCTGTTTTTT.